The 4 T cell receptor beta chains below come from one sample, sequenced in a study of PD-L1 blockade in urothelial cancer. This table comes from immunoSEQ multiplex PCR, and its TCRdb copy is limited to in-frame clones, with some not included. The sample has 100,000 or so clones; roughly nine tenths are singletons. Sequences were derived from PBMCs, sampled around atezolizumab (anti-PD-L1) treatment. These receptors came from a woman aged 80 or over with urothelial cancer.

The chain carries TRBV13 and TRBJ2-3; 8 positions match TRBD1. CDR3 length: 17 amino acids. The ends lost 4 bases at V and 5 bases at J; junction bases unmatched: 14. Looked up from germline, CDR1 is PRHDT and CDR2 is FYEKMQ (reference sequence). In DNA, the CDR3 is TGTGCCAGCAGCTCCCTTAGGGCAGGGGGCGTGGAAGATACGCAGTATTTT. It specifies CASSSLRAGGVEDTQYF.

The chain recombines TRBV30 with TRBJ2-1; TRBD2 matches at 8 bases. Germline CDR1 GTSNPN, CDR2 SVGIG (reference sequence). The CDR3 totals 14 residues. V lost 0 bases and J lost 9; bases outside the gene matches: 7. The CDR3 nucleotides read TGTGCCTGGAGTGTTGTCGGACTAGCTCTTGAGCAGTTCTTC. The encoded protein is CAWSVVGLALEQFF. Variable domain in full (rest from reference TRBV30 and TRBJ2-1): SQTIHQWPATLVQPVGSPLSLECTVEGTSNPNLYWYRQAAGRGLQLLFYSVGIGQISSEVPQNLSASRPQDRQFILSSKKLLLSDSGFYLCAWSVVGLALEQFFGPGTRLTVL.

CDR3 residues: CASSSGRGRGTYNEQFF. CDR3 sequence (DNA): TGTGCCAGCAGCTCGGGCAGGGGGCGAGGGACCTACAATGAGCAGTTCTTC. This chain links TRBV27 with TRBJ2-1; TRBD1 matches at 8 bases. This CDR3 has 17 residues. Germline loops: CDR1 MNHEY, CDR2 SMNVEV (reference sequence). Trimming at V came to 6 bases and at J to 2 bases, leaving 12 bases not matched to a gene.

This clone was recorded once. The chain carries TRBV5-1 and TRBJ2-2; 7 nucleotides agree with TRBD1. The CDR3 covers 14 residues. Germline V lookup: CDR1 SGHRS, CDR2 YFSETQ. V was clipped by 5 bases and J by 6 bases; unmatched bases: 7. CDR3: CASRPTGVAGELFF. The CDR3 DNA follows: TGCGCCAGCAGACCTACAGGGGTTGCCGGGGAGCTGTTTTTT. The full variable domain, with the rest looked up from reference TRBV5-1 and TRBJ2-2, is KAGVTQTPRYLIKTRGQQVTLSCSPISGHRSVSWYQQTPGQGLQFLFEYFSETQRNKGNFPGRFSGRQFSNSRSEMNVSTLELGDSALYLCASRPTGVAGELFFGEGSRLTVL.